Following are 25 T cell receptor beta chains from one sample sequenced in a study of blood T cell repertoires in COVID-19. Some clones are missing from TCRdb's copy, which holds only in-frame ones; the method was immunoSEQ multiplex PCR. The sample includes roughly 130,000 clones, around 90% seen only once; the top ten take 3.5% to 5.5%. Sequencing was done on a sample of peripheral blood. These receptors came from a man in his 60s with COVID-19, enrolled during active disease.

The chain is built from TRBV5-1 and TRBJ2-2; TRBD2 matches at 10 bases. With 3 bases clipped from V and 4 bases from J, the junction kept 3 bases outside the gene matches. CDR1 SGHRS and CDR2 YFSETQ come from the germline V gene. This CDR3 is built from 15 residues. CDR3 region: CASSSSGSSTGELFF. CDR3 in DNA: TGCGCCAGCAGCTCTAGCGGGAGTTCCACCGGGGAGCTGTTTTTT.

V usage is TRBV2 and J usage is TRBJ2-7; TRBD1 agrees at 7 bases. This CDR3 region has 16 residues. The V segment lost 1 base and the J segment 0 bases; nucleotides outside the gene matches: 6. Per germline, CDR1 SNHLY and CDR2 FYNNEI. CDR3 in DNA: TGTGCCAGCAGTGAAGGCGTGGACAGGAGCTCCTACGAGCAGTACTTC. Translated, it gives CASSEGVDRSSYEQYF.

The chain employs TRBV5-8 and TRBJ2-2; D ambiguous. The V gene lost 9 bases and the J gene lost 5 bases, with 8 bases spanning the gap. Germline assignment: CDR1 SGHTS and CDR2 YDEGEE. This CDR3 has 11 residues. The chain's CDR3 is CATFVTGELFF. In DNA form, the CDR3 reads TGTGCCACCTTTGTTACCGGGGAGCTGTTTTTT. Complete variable domain (other parts from reference TRBV5-8 and TRBJ2-2): EAGVTQSPTHLIKTRGQQATLRCSPISGHTSVYWYQQALGLGLQFLLWYDEGEERNRGNFPPRFSGRQFPNYSSELNVNALELEDSALYLCATFVTGELFFGEGSRLTVL.

The chain couples TRBV5-1 to TRBJ2-1, with 11 nucleotides matching TRBD2. The length of the CDR3 is 15 residues. The V gene end was trimmed by 3 bases and the J gene end by 2 bases; junction bases not matched to a gene: 1. CDR1 is SGHRS and CDR2 is YFSETQ in the germline V gene. In DNA form, the CDR3 reads TGCGCCAGCAGCTCGACTAGCGGGACCTACAATGAGCAGTTCTTC. It yields the protein CASSSTSGTYNEQFF.

This sequence joins TRBV28 and TRBJ1-6; tentatively, D is TRBD1 (6 bases). This CDR3 is 11 amino acids long. Germline values: CDR1 MDHEN, CDR2 SYDVKM. V was clipped by 11 bases and J by 6 bases, with 8 bases between them. CDR3 sequence reads: CAVQGNSPLHF. CDR3 in DNA: TGTGCCGTACAGGGTAATTCACCCCTCCACTTT.

The V gene is TRBV6-6, the J gene TRBJ2-1; the match to TRBD2 covers 12 bases. The V gene end was trimmed by 7 bases and the J gene end by 6 bases; junction bases not matched to a gene: 7. Per the germline V gene, CDR1 is MNHNY and CDR2 is SVGAGI (reference sequence). The CDR3 loop spans 15 amino acids. This CDR3 reads CASTSRTSGINEQFF. The DNA of the CDR3 is TGTGCCAGCACCTCGAGGACTAGCGGGATCAATGAGCAGTTCTTC.

The V gene is TRBV19, the J gene TRBJ2-7; 15 positions agree with TRBD2. Trimming removed 5 bases from V and 3 bases from J; junction bases left unmatched: 5. The CDR3 runs to 16 residues. The germline V gene has CDR1 LNHDA and CDR2 SQIVND (reference sequence). As DNA, the CDR3 is TGTGCCAGTAGTTCCGGGACTAGCGGGGGGCACTACGAGCAGTACTTC. Protein: CASSSGTSGGHYEQYF. Supplemented by reference TRBV19 and TRBJ2-7, the full variable domain reads DGGITQSPKYLFRKEGQNVTLSCEQNLNHDAMYWYRQDPGQGLRLIYYSQIVNDFQKGDIAEGYSVSREKKESFPLTVTSAQKNPTAFYLCASSSGTSGGHYEQYFGPGTRLTVT.

The chain recombines TRBV7-9 with TRBJ2-7; unclear D gene. Trimming removed 6 bases from V and 2 bases from J, with 11 bases in between. The CDR3 has 13 residues. Germline CDR1 reads SEHNR; CDR2 reads FQNEAQ (reference sequence). The CDR3 loop reads CASSTSLTYEQYF. CDR3 nucleotide sequence: TGTGCCAGCAGTACCTCCCTAACCTACGAGCAGTACTTC.

The chain has TRBV15 and TRBJ2-5; D remains unclear. The CDR3 loop spans 14 amino acids. Germline loops: CDR1 LNHNV, CDR2 YYDKDF (reference sequence). V was trimmed by 0 bases and J by 4 bases, leaving 9 bases between them. In DNA, the CDR3 is TGTGCCACCAGCAGAGATAGGCTAGGAGAGACCCAGTACTTC. Translation: CATSRDRLGETQYF.

The rearrangement uses TRBV27 and TRBJ1-1; D is uncertain. Germline loops: CDR1 MNHEY, CDR2 SMNVEV (reference sequence). The CDR3 loop spans 15 amino acids. The germline V and J ends were trimmed by 7 bases and 4 bases, with 19 bases remaining between them. DNA of the CDR3: TGTGCCAGCAATTTGGCGGGTGAGGAAGGCACTGAAGCTTTCTTT. It encodes CASNLAGEEGTEAFF.

The V call is TRBV30, the J call TRBJ2-2; the D gene is possibly TRBD1 (5 bases). The CDR3 is 14 residues long. The germline CDR1 and CDR2 sequences are GTSNPN and SVGIG (reference sequence). V was pared by 0 bases and J by 6 bases, with 11 bases between. Here the CDR3 reads CAWSVQETPGELFF. CDR3 nucleotide sequence: TGTGCCTGGAGTGTACAGGAGACCCCCGGGGAGCTGTTTTTT.

The chain links TRBV5-1 to TRBJ2-7; 9 positions match TRBD1. The trim removed 2 bases at V and 5 bases at J, leaving 11 bases unmatched. Germline CDR1 and CDR2: SGHRS and YFSETQ. This CDR3 is 16 amino acids long. CDR3 region: CASSFSVWTGDNEQYF. DNA of the CDR3: TGCGCCAGCAGCTTTTCAGTCTGGACAGGGGACAACGAGCAGTACTTC.

The chain joins TRBV19 to TRBJ2-5, with D unclear. Trimming left V 3 bases short and J 1 base short, with 3 bases between. Germline V CDR1 and CDR2: LNHDA, SQIVND (reference sequence). The CDR3 consists of 12 residues. The CDR3 sequence is CASSIGQETQYF. CDR3 in DNA: TGTGCCAGTAGTATCGGCCAAGAGACCCAGTACTTC.

This chain connects TRBV18 to TRBJ2-1; no definite D call. Germline loops: CDR1 KGHSH, CDR2 LQKENI. The germline V and J ends were trimmed by 6 bases and 0 bases, with 12 bases remaining between them. The CDR3 totals 15 residues. CDR3: CASSYDLSSYNEQFF. CDR3 coding DNA: TGTGCCAGCTCCTACGATTTGAGCTCCTACAATGAGCAGTTCTTC.

V and J are TRBV6-5 and TRBJ2-2; weak D call: TRBD2 (6 bases). Germline CDR1 MNHEY, CDR2 SVGAGI. The CDR3 is made up of 14 amino acids. With 8 bases removed from V and 3 bases from J, the gap between germline ends came to 13 bases. The CDR3 region is CASFPTRYTGELFF. In DNA form, the CDR3 reads TGTGCCAGCTTCCCGACTAGATACACCGGGGAGCTGTTTTTT.

This clone has just one count. The CDR3, as DNA: TGTGCCAGCAGCCTTCAGGGGATCCCTAATGAAAAACTGTTTTTT. Encoded protein: CASSLQGIPNEKLFF. The genes are TRBV2 and TRBJ1-4; tentatively, D is TRBD1 (6 bases). There are 15 residues in the CDR3. V dropped 6 bases and J dropped 3 bases, with 14 bases sitting between them. CDR1 and CDR2 (germline): SNHLY, FYNNEI.

This clone came up once. The V gene is TRBV30, the J gene TRBJ2-7; D is undetermined. CDR3 length equals 11 residues. CDR1 and CDR2 from the germline V gene are GTSNPN and SVGIG (reference sequence). V lost 0 bases and J 6 bases, leaving 6 bases between the germline ends. CDR3 residues: CAWSVLGEQYF. CDR3 bases: TGTGCCTGGAGTGTACTTGGCGAGCAGTACTTC.

This chain uses TRBV15 with TRBJ1-5; no reliable D call. V lost 0 bases to trimming and J lost 0 bases, with 12 bases between them. Germline assignment: CDR1 LNHNV and CDR2 YYDKDF (reference sequence). CDR3 length: 17 residues. The chain's CDR3 is CATSRDGITFSNQPQHF. The DNA of the CDR3 is TGTGCCACCAGCAGAGATGGCATTACGTTTAGCAATCAGCCCCAGCATTTT.

The chain joins TRBV3-1 (or the pseudogene TRBV3-2) to TRBJ2-1; the match to TRBD2 covers 8 bases. Germline V gives CDR1 LGHDT, CDR2 YNNKEL (reference sequence). The CDR3 runs to 18 residues. The J segment lost 0 bases and the V segment lost 0 bases, leaving 7 bases of the junction unmatched. The CDR3 DNA reads as TGTGCCAGCAGCCAAGATCTTTCCAGCGGGAGCTCCTACAATGAGCAGTTCTTC. It encodes CASSQDLSSGSSYNEQFF.

This chain joins TRBV19 and TRBJ2-6; D not certain. Germline V gene sequence: CDR1 LNHDA, CDR2 SQIVND (reference sequence). The length of the CDR3 is 15 residues. V was pared by 7 bases and J by 0 bases, with 10 bases between. The CDR3 here is CASTPKPSGANVLTF. The DNA for the CDR3 is TGTGCCAGTACCCCTAAACCCTCTGGGGCCAACGTCCTGACTTTC.

The chain combines TRBV2 with TRBJ2-1, with 8 bases fitting TRBD2. Germline V lookup: CDR1 SNHLY, CDR2 FYNNEI. V shed 3 bases, J shed 6 bases, and the junction held 4 bases outside the gene matches. CDR3 length equals 14 residues. This CDR3 is CASSEGLGPNEQFF. CDR3 in DNA: TGTGCCAGCAGTGAGGGACTAGGGCCCAATGAGCAGTTCTTC.

The CDR3 bases are TGTGCCAGCAGCACCAGGACAGGGGGAGCTTTCTTT. This gives the protein CASSTRTGGAFF. V is TRBV9 and J is TRBJ1-1, with TRBD1 matching 10 bases. The germline gives CDR1 SGDLS, CDR2 YYNGEE. V was pared by 4 bases and J by 10 bases, with 4 bases of the junction left unmatched. The CDR3 contains 12 residues.

The chain couples TRBV3-1 (or the pseudogene TRBV3-2) to TRBJ2-7, with D unresolved. Trimming shortened V by 0 bases and J by 3 bases, and 6 bases separated the two germline ends. The CDR3 has 13 amino acids. Germline values: CDR1 LGHDT, CDR2 YNNKEL (reference sequence). The CDR3 nucleotides read TGTGCCAGCAGCCAAGAACGGTTCTACGAGCAGTACTTC. This encodes CASSQERFYEQYF.

In nucleotides, the CDR3 is TGCGCCAGCAGCCGCTCTACTAGCGGGACCCTAAGTCCGACCCAGTACTTC. As protein: CASSRSTSGTLSPTQYF. This chain links TRBV5-1 with TRBJ2-5; 10 bases map to TRBD2. The ends lost 4 bases at V and 7 bases at J; junction bases unmatched: 16. The CDR3 runs 17 residues. Germline CDR1 and CDR2: SGHRS and YFSETQ. Filled out from reference TRBV5-1 and TRBJ2-5, the complete variable domain reads KAGVTQTPRYLIKTRGQQVTLSCSPISGHRSVSWYQQTPGQGLQFLFEYFSETQRNKGNFPGRFSGRQFSNSRSEMNVSTLELGDSALYLCASSRSTSGTLSPTQYFGPGTRLLVL.

This rearrangement joins TRBV12-2 to TRBJ1-4; the DNA was not used to check the table's D call, TRBD1. TRBV12-2 is a pseudogene segment. The CDR3 is made up of 14 amino acids. The CDR3 loop reads CASRKDSSNEKLFF. CDR3 DNA sequence: TGTGCAAGTCGCAAGGACAGCTCTAATGAAAAACTGTTTTTT.